The present T cell receptor (beta chain) was sequenced within a study of cytomegalovirus exposure and HLA in healthy donors. Turning to the study itself: Unique TCRs numbering some 77 million, obtained from HLA-typed donors, made up an early data release.

Study findings and constraints: In a later analysis, CMV-associated beta chains were mostly HLA-associated, it appeared. TCR beta sequences numbering roughly 16,000 were associated with HLA alleles at 0.05 false discovery rate in a later analysis.

V was pared by 7 bases and J by 4 bases, with 16 bases between. CDR3 length: 14 amino acids. Germline CDR1 and CDR2: MNHNS and SASEGT. Researchers ran the PCR with 60 Vbeta and 13 Jbeta primers. Some clones are missing from TCRdb's copy, which holds only in-frame ones; the method was immunoSEQ multiplex PCR. The table lists under 150,000 clones, 73% of them singletons. This clone was counted once. The antigen remains undetermined. The genes are TRBV6-1 and TRBJ2-5, with D perhaps TRBD2 (5 bases). This TCR was recovered from a woman between 40 and 55 years old in good health and CMV-seronegative. The sample consisted of PBMCs. This chain's CDR3 is CASTQEWRIETQYF. Here the CDR3 DNA reads TGTGCCAGCACCCAGGAATGGAGGATAGAGACCCAGTACTTC.